This TCR beta chain was retrieved from a study of EBV T-cell therapy then PD-1 blockade in nasopharyngeal carcinoma (dated by TCRdb to about 2021). Genomic DNA was extracted from sorted cells using the Qiagen DNeasy Kit. TCR beta chain deep sequencing was performed on the immunoSEQ platform. For the original study's pipeline: Repertoire data analysis was performed with the immunoSEQ Analyzer software. In its TCRdb copy, this immuneACCESS table keeps in-frame sequences only and misses some clones. Where compared with another copy, unresolved V genes explain less than half of these, and the others have no known cause. For V, J and clone size, that table is used; D and trimming come from the DNA. This sample is represented by tens of thousands of clones; under 90% of them were singletons. Over 25% of the sample is taken by the ten largest. In light of the paper, this sample's treatment or condition label describes: AdE1-LMPpoly-expanded autologous EBV-specific T-cell therapy followed by anti-PD-1 nivolumab.

This clone was picked up many times. The antigen it recognizes is unknown. One base away there is no much larger clone; base qualities are not given. The CDR3 sequence holds 19 residues, the cysteine and phenylalanine included. This entry keeps only the CDR3 DNA: 57 bases, framed from base 1. The germline V gene encodes CDR1 LGHNA and CDR2 YSLEER. V gives up 0 bases and J gives up 4 bases, and the segment between their germline ends measures 22 bases. This receptor was identified in a man aged 35 to 55 with nasopharyngeal carcinoma. The V and J genes are TRBV4-3 and TRBJ1-3, with TRBD1 perhaps the D gene, on 5 matching bases. Sequenced here: CD8+ T cells from blood, sampled at day 61 from a patient whose treatment included autologous EBV-specific T cells and nivolumab. This receptor carries the CDR3 CASSQETVETDLSGNTIYF. In nucleotides, the sequence is TGCGCCAGCAGCCAAGAGACAGTAGAGACAGATTTATCAGGAAACACCATATATTTT.